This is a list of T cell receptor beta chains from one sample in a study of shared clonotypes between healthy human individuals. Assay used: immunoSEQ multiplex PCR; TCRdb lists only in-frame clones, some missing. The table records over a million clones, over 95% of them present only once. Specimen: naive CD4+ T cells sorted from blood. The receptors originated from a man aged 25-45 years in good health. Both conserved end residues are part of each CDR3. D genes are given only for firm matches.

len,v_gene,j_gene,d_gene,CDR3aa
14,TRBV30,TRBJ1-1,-,CAWSVWGLITEAFF
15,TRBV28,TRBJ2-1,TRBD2,CASTLIGLAGDEQFF
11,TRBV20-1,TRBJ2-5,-,CSARVAETQYF
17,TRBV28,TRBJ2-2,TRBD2,CASSLSGLAAYTGELFF
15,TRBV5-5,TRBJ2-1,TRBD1,CASSDRGLPYNEQFF
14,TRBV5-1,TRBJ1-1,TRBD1,CASSMDRGNTEAFF
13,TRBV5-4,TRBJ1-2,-,CASSPTGVISYTF
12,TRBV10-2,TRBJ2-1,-,CASSDIKNEQFF
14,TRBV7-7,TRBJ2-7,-,CASSPTGPSYEQYF
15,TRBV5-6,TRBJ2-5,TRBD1,CASSSGQGAGETQYF
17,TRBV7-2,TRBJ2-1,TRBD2,CASSLQISGVLYNEQFF
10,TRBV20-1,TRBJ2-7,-,CSASDYEQYF
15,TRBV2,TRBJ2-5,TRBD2,CASSGKAGAGETQYF
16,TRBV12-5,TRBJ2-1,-,CASGLVRGSSYNEQFF
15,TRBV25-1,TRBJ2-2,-,CASSGPGANTGELFF
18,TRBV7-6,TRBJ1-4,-,CASSRTGSQRATNEKLFF
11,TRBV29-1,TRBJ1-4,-,CSVEIVDRLFF
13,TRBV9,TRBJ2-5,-,CASSVVSTETQYF
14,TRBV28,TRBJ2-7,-,CASLGGANYYEQYF
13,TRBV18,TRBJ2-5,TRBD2,CASSPRLAETQYF
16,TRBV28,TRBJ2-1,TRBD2,CASSSRTSGPYNEQFF
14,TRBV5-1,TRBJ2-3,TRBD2,CASRRWEGRVTQYF
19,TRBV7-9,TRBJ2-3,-,CASSLAQFGRGTSTDTQYF
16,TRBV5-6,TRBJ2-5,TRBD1,CASSWTGTGSEETQYF
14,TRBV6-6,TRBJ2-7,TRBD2,CASSNSGTTYEQYF
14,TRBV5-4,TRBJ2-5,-,CASSLEAIQETQYF
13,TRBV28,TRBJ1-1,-,CASSLRTNTEAFF
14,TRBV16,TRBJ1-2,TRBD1,CASSGQGGVYGYTF
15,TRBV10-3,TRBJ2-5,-,CAISDPTGPQETQYF
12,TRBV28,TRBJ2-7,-,CASSLLSGEQYF
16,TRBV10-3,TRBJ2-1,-,CATGPGLSPPYNEQFF
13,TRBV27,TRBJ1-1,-,CASRRRGDSEAFF
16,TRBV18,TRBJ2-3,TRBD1,CASSPRDRGTTDTQYF
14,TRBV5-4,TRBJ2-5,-,CASSQPGQQETQYF
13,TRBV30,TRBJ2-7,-,CAWSNVVVGEQYF
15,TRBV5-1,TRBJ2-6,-,CASSLAGAGANVLTF
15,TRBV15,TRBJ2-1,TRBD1,CATSRGRGPVDEQFF
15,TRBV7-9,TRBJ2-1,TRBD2,CASSLVTSGTNEQFF
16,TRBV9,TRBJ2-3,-,CASSVTGSWSTDTQYF
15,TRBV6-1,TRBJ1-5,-,CASSEKEEPYQPQHF
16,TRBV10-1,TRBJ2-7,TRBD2,CASSDRLASGRREQYF
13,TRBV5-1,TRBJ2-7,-,CASSTLTGPEQYF
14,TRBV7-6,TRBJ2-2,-,CASSLITNTGELFF
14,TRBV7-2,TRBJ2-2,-,CASSFPKNTGELFF
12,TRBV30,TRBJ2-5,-,CARGVSQETQYF
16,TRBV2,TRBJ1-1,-,CASRAQLPGTYGEAFF
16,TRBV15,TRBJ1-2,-,CATSRDHTGMGYGYTF
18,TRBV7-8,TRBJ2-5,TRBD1,CASSLPSGRKQGLETQYF
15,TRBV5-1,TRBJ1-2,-,CASSLATGLDYGYTF
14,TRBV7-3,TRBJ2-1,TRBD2,CASSIGTSGNEQFF
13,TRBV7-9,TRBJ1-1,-,CASSLSSVTEAFF
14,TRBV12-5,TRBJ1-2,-,CASGPGHLAYGYTF
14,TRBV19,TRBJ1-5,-,CASSIDLGSQPQHF
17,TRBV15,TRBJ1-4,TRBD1,CATSRDHGTGGNEKLFF
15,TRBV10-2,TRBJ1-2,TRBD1,CASSPDRGRNYGYTF
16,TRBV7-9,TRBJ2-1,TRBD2,CASSPPASGTPNEQFF
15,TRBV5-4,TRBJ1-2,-,CASSLPGANNYGYTF